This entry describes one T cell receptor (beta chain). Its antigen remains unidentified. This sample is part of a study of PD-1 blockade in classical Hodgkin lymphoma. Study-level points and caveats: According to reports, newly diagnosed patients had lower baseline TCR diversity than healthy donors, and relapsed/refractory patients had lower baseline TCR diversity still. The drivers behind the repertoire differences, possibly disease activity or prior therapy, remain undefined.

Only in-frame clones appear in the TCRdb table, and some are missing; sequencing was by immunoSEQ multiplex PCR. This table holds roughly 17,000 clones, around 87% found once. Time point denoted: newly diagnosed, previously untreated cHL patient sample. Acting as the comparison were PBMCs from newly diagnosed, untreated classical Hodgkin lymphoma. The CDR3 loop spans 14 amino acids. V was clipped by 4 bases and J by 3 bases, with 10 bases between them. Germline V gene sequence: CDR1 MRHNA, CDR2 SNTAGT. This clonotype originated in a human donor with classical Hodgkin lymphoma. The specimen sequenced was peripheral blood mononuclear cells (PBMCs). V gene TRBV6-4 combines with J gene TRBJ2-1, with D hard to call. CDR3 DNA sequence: TGTGCCAGCAGTGTTGGCAGCAACTACAATGAGCAGTTCTTC. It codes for CASSVGSNYNEQFF.